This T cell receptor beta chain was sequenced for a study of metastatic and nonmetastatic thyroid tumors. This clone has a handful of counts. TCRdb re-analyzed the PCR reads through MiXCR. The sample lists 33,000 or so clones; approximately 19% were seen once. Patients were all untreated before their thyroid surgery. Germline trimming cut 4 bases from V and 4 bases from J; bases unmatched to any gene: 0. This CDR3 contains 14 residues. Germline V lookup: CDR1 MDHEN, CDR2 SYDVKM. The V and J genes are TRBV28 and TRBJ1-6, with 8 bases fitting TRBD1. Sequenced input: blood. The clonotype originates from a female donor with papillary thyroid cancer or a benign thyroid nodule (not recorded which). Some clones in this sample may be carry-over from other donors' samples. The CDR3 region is CASSWTGYNSPLHF. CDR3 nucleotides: TGTGCCAGCAGTTGGACAGGGTATAATTCACCCCTCCACTTT.